These 6 T cell receptor beta chains share one sample of origin, sequenced in a study of early T cells in non-severe SARS-CoV-2 infection. TCRdb re-called the 5' RACE reads with MiXCR, one entry per CDR3 protein. The sample holds approximately 50,000 distinct CDR3 sequences, over 7% seen once. Material: whole blood. All receptors derive from an adult who was a healthcare worker with PCR-confirmed SARS-CoV-2 infection or an uninfected control (not recorded which).

The chain links TRBV29-1 to TRBJ2-7; maybe TRBD1 (6 bases). V was trimmed by 7 bases and J by 2 bases, leaving 12 bases between them. Germline values: CDR1 SQVTM, CDR2 ANQGSEA. The CDR3 runs 12 residues. The CDR3 coding sequence is TGCAGCGCCCGGACAGTCCCCTACGAGCAGTACTTC. Protein sequence: CSARTVPYEQYF.

The chain joins TRBV20-1 to TRBJ2-5; D unclear. Trimming stripped 3 bases from V and 7 bases from J, with 12 bases between. CDR1 is DFQATT, CDR2 SNEGSKA, per germline (reference sequence). The CDR3 contains 12 residues. The CDR3 coding sequence is TGCAGTGCTAGGGCCCTTGGTGGGACCCAGTACTTC. Its translation is CSARALGGTQYF.

V and J are TRBV4-1 and TRBJ2-1; 8 positions match TRBD1. V was pared by 2 bases and J by 8 bases, with 11 bases of the junction left unmatched. The CDR3 spans 16 residues. Germline CDR1 MGHRA, CDR2 YSYEKL. CDR3 residues: CASSQLGQAVMDEQFF. In DNA form, the CDR3 reads TGCGCCAGCAGCCAACTGGGACAGGCCGTAATGGATGAGCAGTTCTTC.

V gene TRBV11-2 combines with J gene TRBJ2-2, with D tentatively TRBD2 (6 bases). V lost 1 base, J lost 4 bases, and 16 bases lay in between. This CDR3 region has 17 residues. From germline, CDR1 is SGHAT and CDR2 FQNNGV. This chain's CDR3 is CASSLVPYREITGELFF. The CDR3 bases are TGTGCCAGCAGCTTAGTTCCATATCGGGAGATCACCGGGGAGCTGTTTTTT.

This clonotype was observed at least ten times. The chain couples TRBV12-5 to TRBJ2-7; D is possibly TRBD1 or TRBD2 (5 bases each). CDR3 length equals 14 residues. The germline V and J ends were trimmed by 11 bases and 0 bases, with 17 bases remaining between them. Looked up from germline, CDR1 is LGHNT and CDR2 is FRNRAP. CDR3 loop: CASTIGASSYEQYF. CDR3 bases: TGTGCTTCCACTATCGGGGCCAGCTCCTACGAGCAGTACTTC.

Only a few counts were recorded for this clonotype. The V and J genes are TRBV28 and TRBJ2-3; perhaps D is TRBD1 or TRBD2 (5 bases each). Between the trimmed V and J ends, which lost 3 bases and 5 bases, there was a span of 6 bases. The germline V gene has CDR1 MDHEN and CDR2 SYDVKM. The CDR3 length is 12 residues. The CDR3 coding sequence is TGTGCCAGCAGTTTGGGGGAAGATACGCAGTATTTT. Protein: CASSLGEDTQYF.